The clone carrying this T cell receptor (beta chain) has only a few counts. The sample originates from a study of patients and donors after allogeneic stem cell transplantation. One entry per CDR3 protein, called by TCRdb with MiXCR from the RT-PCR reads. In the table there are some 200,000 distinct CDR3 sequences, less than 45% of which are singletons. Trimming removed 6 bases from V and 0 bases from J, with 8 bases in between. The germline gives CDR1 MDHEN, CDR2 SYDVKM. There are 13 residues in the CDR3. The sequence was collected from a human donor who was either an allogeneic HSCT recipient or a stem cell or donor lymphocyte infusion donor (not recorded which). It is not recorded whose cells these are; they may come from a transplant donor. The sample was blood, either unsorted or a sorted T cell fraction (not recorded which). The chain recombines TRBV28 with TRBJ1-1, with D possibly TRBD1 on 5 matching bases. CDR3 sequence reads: CASRMTVNTEAFF. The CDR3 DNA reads TGTGCCAGCAGAATGACAGTGAACACTGAAGCTTTCTTT.